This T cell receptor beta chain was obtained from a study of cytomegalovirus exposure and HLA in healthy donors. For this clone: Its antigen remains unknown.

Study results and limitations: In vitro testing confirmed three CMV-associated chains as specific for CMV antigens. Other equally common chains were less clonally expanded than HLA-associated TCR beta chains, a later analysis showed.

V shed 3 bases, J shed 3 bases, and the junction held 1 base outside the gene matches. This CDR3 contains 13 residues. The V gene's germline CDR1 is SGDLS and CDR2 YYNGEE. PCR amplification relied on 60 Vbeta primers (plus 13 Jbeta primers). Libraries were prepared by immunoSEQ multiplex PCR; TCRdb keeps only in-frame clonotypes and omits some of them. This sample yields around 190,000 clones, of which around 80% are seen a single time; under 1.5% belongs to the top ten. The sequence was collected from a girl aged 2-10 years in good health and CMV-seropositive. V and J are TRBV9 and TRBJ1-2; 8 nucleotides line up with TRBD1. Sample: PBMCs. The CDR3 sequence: CASSGTGYYGYTF. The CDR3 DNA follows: TGTGCCAGCAGCGGGACAGGGTACTATGGCTACACCTTC.